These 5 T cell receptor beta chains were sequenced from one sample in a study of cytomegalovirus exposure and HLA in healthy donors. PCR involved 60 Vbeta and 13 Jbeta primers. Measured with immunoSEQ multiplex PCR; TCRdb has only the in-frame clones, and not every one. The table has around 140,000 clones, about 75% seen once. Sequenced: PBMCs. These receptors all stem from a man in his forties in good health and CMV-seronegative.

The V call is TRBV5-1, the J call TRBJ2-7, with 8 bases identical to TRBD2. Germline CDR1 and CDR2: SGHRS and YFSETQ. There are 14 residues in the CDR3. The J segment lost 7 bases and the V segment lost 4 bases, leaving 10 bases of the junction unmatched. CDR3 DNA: TGCGCCAGCAGCCCTCAGTATCGGGGGGGTGAGCAGTACTTC. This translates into CASSPQYRGGEQYF.

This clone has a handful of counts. The CDR3 sequence is CASSLQGQAEAFF. The CDR3 DNA reads as TGTGCCAGCAGCCTACAAGGACAGGCAGAAGCTTTCTTT. The chain carries TRBV7-3 and TRBJ1-1; 7 bases agree with TRBD1. V shed 5 bases, J shed 8 bases, and the junction held 8 bases outside the gene matches. The CDR3 sequence is 13 residues long. The germline V gene encodes CDR1 SGHTA and CDR2 FQGTGA.

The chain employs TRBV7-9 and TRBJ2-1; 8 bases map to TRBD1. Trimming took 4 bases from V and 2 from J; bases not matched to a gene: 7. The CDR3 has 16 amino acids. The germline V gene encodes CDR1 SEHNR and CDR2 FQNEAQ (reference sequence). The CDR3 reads CASSSRGQAPYNEQFF. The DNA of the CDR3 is TGTGCCAGCAGCTCCAGGGGACAGGCCCCCTACAATGAGCAGTTCTTC.

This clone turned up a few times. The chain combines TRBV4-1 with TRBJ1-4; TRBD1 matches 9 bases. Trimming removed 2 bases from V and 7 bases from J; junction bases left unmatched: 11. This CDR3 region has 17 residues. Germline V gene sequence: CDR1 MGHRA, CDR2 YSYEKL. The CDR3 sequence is CASSQNPTGGGGEKLFF. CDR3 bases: TGCGCCAGCAGCCAAAACCCTACAGGGGGCGGGGGTGAAAAACTGTTTTTT.

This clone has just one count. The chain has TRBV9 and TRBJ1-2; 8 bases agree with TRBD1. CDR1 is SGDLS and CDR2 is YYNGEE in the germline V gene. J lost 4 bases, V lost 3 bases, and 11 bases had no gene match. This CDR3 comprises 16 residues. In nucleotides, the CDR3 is TGTGCCAGCAGCGCAACAGGACAGGGACAAAGCTATGGCTACACCTTC. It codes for CASSATGQGQSYGYTF.